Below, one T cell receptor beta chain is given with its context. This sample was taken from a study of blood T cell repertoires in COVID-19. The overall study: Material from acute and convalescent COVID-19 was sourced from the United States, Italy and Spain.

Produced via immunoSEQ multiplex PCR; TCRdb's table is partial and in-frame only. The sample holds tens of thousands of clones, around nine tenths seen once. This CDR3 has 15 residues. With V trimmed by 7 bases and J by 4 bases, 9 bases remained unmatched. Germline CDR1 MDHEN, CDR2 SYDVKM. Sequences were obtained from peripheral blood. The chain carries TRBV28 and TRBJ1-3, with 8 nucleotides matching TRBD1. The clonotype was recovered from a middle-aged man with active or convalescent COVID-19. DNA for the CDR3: TGTGCCAGCATGACTACCGGGACAGGAGGAAACACCATATATTTT. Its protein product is CASMTTGTGGNTIYF.